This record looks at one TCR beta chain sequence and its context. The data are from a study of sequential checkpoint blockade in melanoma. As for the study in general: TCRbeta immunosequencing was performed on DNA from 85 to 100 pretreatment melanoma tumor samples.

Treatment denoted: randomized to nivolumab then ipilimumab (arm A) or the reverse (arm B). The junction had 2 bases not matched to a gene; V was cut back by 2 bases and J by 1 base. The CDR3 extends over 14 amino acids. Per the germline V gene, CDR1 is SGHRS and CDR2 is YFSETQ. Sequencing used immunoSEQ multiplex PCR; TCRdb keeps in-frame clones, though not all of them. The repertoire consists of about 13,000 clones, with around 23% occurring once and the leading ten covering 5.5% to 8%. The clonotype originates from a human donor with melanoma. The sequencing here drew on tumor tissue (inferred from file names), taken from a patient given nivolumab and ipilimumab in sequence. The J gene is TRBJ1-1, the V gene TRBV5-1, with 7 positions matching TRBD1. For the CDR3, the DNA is TGCGCCAGCAGCTTTGACAGGGCGAACACTGAAGCTTTCTTT. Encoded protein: CASSFDRANTEAFF.